The 2 T cell receptor beta chains below were found in one sample sequenced in a study of cytomegalovirus exposure and HLA in healthy donors. The study ran its PCR with 60 Vbeta and 13 Jbeta primers. Sequenced by immunoSEQ multiplex PCR; TCRdb stores in-frame clones only, minus some. The sample has some 200,000 clones; 79% are singletons. The sample comprised PBMCs. The receptors come from a girl under 18 in good health and CMV-seropositive.

The chain couples TRBV28 to TRBJ1-6; D is unresolved. Per germline, CDR1 MDHEN and CDR2 SYDVKM. CDR3 length: 14 amino acids. Between the trimmed V and J ends, which lost 5 bases and 10 bases, there was a span of 15 bases. The CDR3 protein is CASSLSRGGSPLHF. The CDR3 nucleotides are TGTGCCAGCAGTCTATCCCGGGGAGGATCACCCCTCCACTTT.

The rearrangement links TRBV4-3 to TRBJ2-2; D might be TRBD1 (6 bases). Trimming pared 0 bases from V and 5 bases from J, leaving 16 bases between. Germline lookup yields CDR1 LGHNA and CDR2 YSLEER. The CDR3 runs to 17 residues. CDR3 sequence reads: CASSQDRLGAGTGELFF. In nucleotides, the CDR3 is TGCGCCAGCAGCCAAGATCGGTTGGGGGCCGGAACCGGGGAGCTGTTTTTT.